Each of the 20 T cell receptor beta chains below was sequenced from the same sample in a study of patients and donors after allogeneic stem cell transplantation. One entry per CDR3 protein results from TCRdb running MiXCR on the RT-PCR reads. Among tens of thousands of distinct CDR3 sequences, around 5% were seen once, and the ten largest hold 2.6%. Sequencing was done on a sample of blood, either unsorted or a sorted T cell fraction (not recorded which). These receptors came from a human donor who was either an allogeneic HSCT recipient or a stem cell or donor lymphocyte infusion donor (not recorded which). It is not recorded whose cells these are; they may come from a transplant donor.

This clonotype was seen a few times. The chain carries TRBV10-1 and TRBJ2-5; D is unclear. With 2 bases removed from V and 2 bases from J, the gap between germline ends came to 9 bases. Germline CDR1 and CDR2: WNHNN and SYGVQD (reference sequence). This CDR3 comprises 14 residues. The CDR3 DNA sequence: TGCGCCAGCAGTGAGGGGCTAGGTCAAGAGACCCAGTACTTC. This gives the protein CASSEGLGQETQYF.

The J gene is TRBJ1-3, the V gene TRBV18; D not resolved. Per the germline V gene, CDR1 is KGHSH and CDR2 is LQKENI. The V end was cut by 3 bases, the J end by 4 bases, with 16 bases between. The CDR3 spans 16 residues. The CDR3 region is CASSPFSAGDGNTIYF. CDR3 sequence (DNA): TGTGCCAGCTCACCGTTTAGCGCGGGCGACGGAAACACCATATATTTT.

This clonotype appeared many times. V and J are TRBV3-1 and TRBJ2-1; D ambiguous. V was trimmed by 1 base and J by 8 bases, leaving 9 bases between them. The CDR3 loop spans 13 amino acids. CDR1 LGHDT and CDR2 YNNKEL come from the germline V gene (reference sequence). CDR3 DNA: TGTGCCAGCAGCCAAGGGGTGCGGTATGAGCAGTTCTTC. It yields the protein CASSQGVRYEQFF.

This clonotype was detected ten times or more. The chain employs TRBV20-1 and TRBJ1-1, with D tentatively TRBD1 (6 bases). CDR1 and CDR2 from the germline V gene are DFQATT and SNEGSKA (reference sequence). This CDR3 has 13 residues. V lost 5 bases and J lost 3, with 13 bases in between. CDR3 nucleotide sequence: TGCAGTGCTCAAGAAGGGGGGTACACTGAAGCTTTCTTT. This gives the protein CSAQEGGYTEAFF.

CDR3 amino acids: CASSPLGGGPPNTEAFF. CDR3 in DNA: TGTGCCAGCAGCCCACTGGGCGGCGGCCCTCCGAACACTGAAGCTTTCTTT. The rearrangement uses TRBV14 and TRBJ1-1; D is ambiguous. With 4 bases removed from V and 1 base from J, the gap between germline ends came to 19 bases. This CDR3 contains 17 residues. Germline assignment: CDR1 SGHDN and CDR2 FVKESK.

This clonotype rates as medium-sized (0.01 to 0.1%). The chain recombines TRBV29-1 with TRBJ2-1, with TRBD2 matching 10 bases. The CDR3 sequence is 10 residues long. The germline V gene encodes CDR1 SQVTM and CDR2 ANQGSEA. The ends lost 6 bases at V and 10 bases at J; junction bases unmatched: 0. DNA of the CDR3: TGCAGCGTGGGACTAGCGGAGCAGTTCTTC. It is translated as CSVGLAEQFF.

This clonotype was picked up a small number of times. The J gene is TRBJ2-7, the V gene TRBV7-3, with D possibly called TRBD1 or TRBD2 (5 bases each). The CDR3 has 14 residues. Trimming removed 3 bases at V and 5 bases at J, with 14 bases between. The germline V gene encodes CDR1 SGHTA and CDR2 FQGTGA. CDR3 sequence: CASSFQGNSDEQYF. Written as DNA, the CDR3 is TGTGCCAGCAGCTTCCAGGGTAATAGCGACGAGCAGTACTTC.

This clonotype was found a few times. This chain connects TRBV6-5 to TRBJ2-3, with TRBD2 matching 10 bases. This CDR3 region has 18 residues. CDR1 and CDR2 from the germline V gene are MNHEY and SVGAGI. V lost 2 bases and J lost 0; bases outside the gene matches: 8. The CDR3 loop is CASSYDGGLAYSTDTQYF. As DNA, the CDR3 is TGTGCCAGCAGTTACGACGGGGGACTAGCGTATAGCACAGATACGCAGTATTTT.

This clonotype occurred many times. The genes are TRBV20-1 and TRBJ1-1; the D gene is possibly TRBD1 (6 bases). From germline, CDR1 is DFQATT and CDR2 SNEGSKA (reference sequence). V lost 1 base, J lost 6 bases, and 18 bases lay in between. The CDR3 has 15 amino acids. As DNA, the CDR3 is TGCAGTGCTAGAGGCCCCCAGGGGCACGGGGCTGAAGCTTTCTTT. It codes for CSARGPQGHGAEAFF.

In the case of this clonotype: The junction departs from the called germline gene at one end, perhaps through a read error. The rearrangement uses TRBV19 and TRBJ2-3, with D perhaps TRBD2 (5 bases). From germline, CDR1 is LNHDA and CDR2 SQIVND (reference sequence). The CDR3 length is 13 residues. CDR3 residues: CASSIGNDQTRHF. The CDR3 nucleotides are TGTGCCAGTAGTATCGGGAACGACCAAACTCGCCATTTT.

This clonotype was seen at least ten times. The rearrangement uses TRBV5-6 and TRBJ2-5; possibly TRBD1 for D (6 bases). Trimming removed 6 bases at V and 5 bases at J, with 17 bases between. There are 14 residues in the CDR3. The germline CDR1 and CDR2 sequences are SGHDT and YYEEEE. CDR3 DNA: TGTGCCAGCACCTATTACACAGGGCGCGAGACCCAGTACTTC. It is translated as CASTYYTGRETQYF.

This clonotype has at least ten counts. The chain's CDR3 is CASSETTDTQYF. As DNA, the CDR3 is TGTGCCAGCAGTGAAACCACAGATACGCAGTATTTT. The chain couples TRBV2 to TRBJ2-3; no clear D. Between the trimmed V and J ends, which lost 2 bases and 2 bases, there was a span of 2 bases. The CDR3 has 12 amino acids. Germline CDR1 and CDR2: SNHLY and FYNNEI.

In this sample, this clonotype turned up many times. This sequence joins TRBV2 and TRBJ1-2; the match to TRBD1 covers 9 bases. V gave up 6 bases and J gave up 4 bases; unmatched junction bases: 9. This CDR3 region has 15 residues. Looked up from germline, CDR1 is SNHLY and CDR2 is FYNNEI. This chain's CDR3 is CASSPQQGATYGYTF. The CDR3 DNA reads as TGTGCCAGCAGCCCACAACAGGGGGCTACCTATGGCTACACCTTC.

There are a few counts of this clonotype. The chain joins TRBV11-1 to TRBJ2-2; no definite D call. This CDR3 contains 18 residues. Germline CDR1 reads SGHAT; CDR2 reads FQDESV (reference sequence). Trimming left V 5 bases short and J 1 base short, with 20 bases between. CDR3 loop: CASSQGVGRVGNTGELFF. The CDR3 DNA reads as TGTGCCAGCAGCCAAGGAGTAGGGCGAGTTGGGAACACCGGGGAGCTGTTTTTT.

V and J are TRBV6-1 and TRBJ2-5; D is unresolved. This CDR3 contains 15 residues. V was trimmed by 5 bases and J by 5 bases, leaving 18 bases between them. Germline-derived CDR1 and CDR2 are MNHNS and SASEGT. CDR3 in amino acids: CASSPQPHGRETQYF. CDR3 DNA sequence: TGTGCCAGCAGTCCACAGCCCCACGGCCGGGAGACCCAGTACTTC.

In its sample, this clonotype is medium-sized. The rearrangement uses TRBV20-1 and TRBJ1-5, with 7 nucleotides matching TRBD1. The germline V gene has CDR1 DFQATT and CDR2 SNEGSKA (reference sequence). The CDR3 runs to 15 residues. Germline trimming cut 4 bases from V and 2 bases from J; bases unmatched to any gene: 8. The CDR3 region has the DNA TGCAGTGCTAAGACCCCCGGGACAGGCAATCAGCCCCAGCATTTT. Translated: CSAKTPGTGNQPQHF.

In its sample, this clonotype was seen a few times. V usage is TRBV19 and J usage is TRBJ1-4; D remains unclear. The CDR3 is made up of 15 amino acids. Between the trimmed V and J ends, which lost 3 bases and 5 bases, there was a span of 13 bases. The germline gives CDR1 LNHDA, CDR2 SQIVND (reference sequence). The CDR3 DNA reads TGTGCCAGTAGTATCCCGGCCAGCCTCAATGAAAAACTGTTTTTT. Translated, it gives CASSIPASLNEKLFF.

This clonotype has a count of ten or more. The CDR3 loop is CASSLARDRALYGYTF. The DNA for the CDR3 is TGTGCCAGCAGCTTAGCGAGGGACAGAGCCCTCTATGGCTACACCTTC. The chain couples TRBV7-2 to TRBJ1-2, with 7 bases aligning to TRBD1. Germline CDR1 is SGHTA and CDR2 is FQGNSA. CDR3 length: 16 residues. V dropped 0 bases and J dropped 4; count of bases not matched to a gene: 8.

On this clonotype: This may be a read error, as it is one base from a much larger clone. The V gene is TRBV28, the J gene TRBJ1-5; D not resolved. The germline gives CDR1 MDHEN, CDR2 SYDVKM. The CDR3 runs 16 residues. The chain's CDR3 is CASSLITRLSDQPQHF. DNA of the CDR3: TGTGCCAGCAGTTTAATTACCAGACTTAGCGATCAGCCCCAGCATTTT.

This clonotype appeared many times. The V gene is TRBV14, the J gene TRBJ1-2; a possible D gene is TRBD1 (6 bases). The ends were cut back, 3 bases at V and 6 bases at J, with 14 bases in the middle. The CDR3 is made up of 14 amino acids. The V gene's germline CDR1 is SGHDN and CDR2 FVKESK. Here the CDR3 DNA reads TGTGCCAGCAGCCAGCTGGACAGAATTGATGGCTACACCTTC. It yields the protein CASSQLDRIDGYTF.